This T cell receptor (beta chain) was identified in a study of blood T cell repertoires in COVID-19. Study at large: Collection of acute and convalescent COVID-19 samples took place in the United States, Italy and Spain.

In the original workflow: From reference gene primer amplification, estimates of nucleated cell counts were derived. The assay was immunoSEQ multiplex PCR, and TCRdb's table has in-frame clones only and misses some. From that table come the V and J calls and clone size; the DNA was used to work out D and trimming. Among 300,000 to 450,000 clones listed, around 87% were seen once. V dropped 1 base and J dropped 5; count of bases not matched to a gene: 5. Per germline, CDR1 SEHNR and CDR2 FQNEAQ (reference sequence). The CDR3 is made up of 15 amino acids. Self-reported history from a screening survey and questionnaire set each donor's cohort. In this sample, this clone turned up once.

What was sequenced was PBMCs or T cells enriched from blood (not recorded which). The clonotype originates from a man aged 18-30 years who had recovered from COVID-19. The rearrangement links TRBV7-9 to TRBJ2-5; 9 bases fit TRBD2. As DNA, the CDR3 is TGTGCCAGCAGCTTAGTTGCGGGAGGGCGGGAGACCCAGTACTTC. Protein: CASSLVAGGRETQYF.